This TCR beta chain was captured in a study of blood T cells in healthy people across ages. The V and J ends lost 2 bases and 4 bases respectively, with 3 bases between them. Germline V lookup: CDR1 LGHNT, CDR2 FRNRAP. This CDR3 contains 11 residues. This clonotype was detected ten times or more. With a J-beta primer mix and a sample-barcoded 5' primer, a second PCR ran about 7 to 11 cycles. Each cDNA molecule was tagged by a template-switch adaptor with 12 random nucleotides. TCRdb reprocessed the 5' RACE reads via MiXCR and lists one record per CDR3 protein. The repertoire holds approximately 700,000 distinct CDR3 sequences, with 32% as singletons.

This TCR derives from a woman of 80 years or more in good health. The rearrangement links TRBV12-5 to TRBJ2-7; D ambiguous. The sequenced sample was blood. For the CDR3, the DNA is TGTGCTAGTGGTTTGAATTACGAGCAGTACTTC. It yields the protein CASGLNYEQYF.